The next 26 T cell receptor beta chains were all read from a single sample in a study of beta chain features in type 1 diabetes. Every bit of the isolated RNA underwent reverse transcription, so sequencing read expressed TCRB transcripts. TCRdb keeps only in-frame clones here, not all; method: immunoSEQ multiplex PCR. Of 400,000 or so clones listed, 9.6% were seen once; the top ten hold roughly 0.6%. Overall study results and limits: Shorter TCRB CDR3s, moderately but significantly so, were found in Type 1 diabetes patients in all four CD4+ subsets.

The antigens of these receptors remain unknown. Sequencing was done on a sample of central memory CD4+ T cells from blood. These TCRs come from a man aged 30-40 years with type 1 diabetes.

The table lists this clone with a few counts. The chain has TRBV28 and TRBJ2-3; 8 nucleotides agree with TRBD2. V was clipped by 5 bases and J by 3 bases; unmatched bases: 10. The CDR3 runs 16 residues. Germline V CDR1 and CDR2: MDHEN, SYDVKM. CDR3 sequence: CASSPLLAEITDTQYF. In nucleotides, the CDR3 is TGTGCCAGCAGTCCCCTACTAGCGGAGATAACAGATACGCAGTATTTT.

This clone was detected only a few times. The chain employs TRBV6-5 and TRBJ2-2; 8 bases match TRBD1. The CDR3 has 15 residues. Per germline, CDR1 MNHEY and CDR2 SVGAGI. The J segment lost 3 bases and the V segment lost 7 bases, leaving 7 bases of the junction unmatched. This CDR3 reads CASIPGQAYTGELFF. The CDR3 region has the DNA TGTGCCAGCATCCCGGGACAGGCGTACACCGGGGAGCTGTTTTTT.

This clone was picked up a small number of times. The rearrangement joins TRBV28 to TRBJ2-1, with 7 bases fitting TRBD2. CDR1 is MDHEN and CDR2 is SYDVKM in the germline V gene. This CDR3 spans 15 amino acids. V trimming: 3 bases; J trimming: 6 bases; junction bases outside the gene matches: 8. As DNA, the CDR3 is TGTGCCAGCAGTTTCCTGCGGGAGTCTCGCAATGAGCAGTTCTTC. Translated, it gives CASSFLRESRNEQFF.

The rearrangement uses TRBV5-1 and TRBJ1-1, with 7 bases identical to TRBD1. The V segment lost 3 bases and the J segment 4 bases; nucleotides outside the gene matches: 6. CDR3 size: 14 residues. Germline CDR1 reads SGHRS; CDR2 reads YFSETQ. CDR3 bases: TGCGCCAGCAGCTACGACAGGGCTGGCACTGAAGCTTTCTTT. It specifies CASSYDRAGTEAFF. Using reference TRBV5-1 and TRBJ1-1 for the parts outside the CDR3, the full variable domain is KAGVTQTPRYLIKTRGQQVTLSCSPISGHRSVSWYQQTPGQGLQFLFEYFSETQRNKGNFPGRFSGRQFSNSRSEMNVSTLELGDSALYLCASSYDRAGTEAFFGQGTRLTVV.

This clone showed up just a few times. CDR3 sequence (DNA): TGTGCCAGCAGCTTAGGAATTAGCGGGGCGAACACCGGGGAGCTGTTTTTT. Translated, it gives CASSLGISGANTGELFF. The V call is TRBV7-2, the J call TRBJ2-2; the match to TRBD2 covers 8 bases. In germline, CDR1 is SGHTA, CDR2 FQGNSA. With V trimmed by 1 base and J by 0 bases, 4 bases remained unmatched. The CDR3 loop spans 17 amino acids.

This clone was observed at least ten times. As DNA, the CDR3 is TGTGCCAGCAGTAGATCGGGACAGCGAGCCAACGTCCTGACTTTC. Amino acids: CASSRSGQRANVLTF. The chain recombines TRBV25-1 with TRBJ2-6, with 7 nucleotides matching TRBD1. CDR3 length equals 15 residues. CDR1 and CDR2 (germline): MGHDK, SYGVNS. V lost 5 bases and J lost 7; bases outside the gene matches: 8.

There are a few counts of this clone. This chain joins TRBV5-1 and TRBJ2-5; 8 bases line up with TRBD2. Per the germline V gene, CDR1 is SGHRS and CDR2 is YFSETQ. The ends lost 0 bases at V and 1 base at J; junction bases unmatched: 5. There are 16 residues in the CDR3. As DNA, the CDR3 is TGCGCCAGCAGCTTGGCCGCTAGCGGGTCCCAAGAGACCCAGTACTTC. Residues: CASSLAASGSQETQYF.

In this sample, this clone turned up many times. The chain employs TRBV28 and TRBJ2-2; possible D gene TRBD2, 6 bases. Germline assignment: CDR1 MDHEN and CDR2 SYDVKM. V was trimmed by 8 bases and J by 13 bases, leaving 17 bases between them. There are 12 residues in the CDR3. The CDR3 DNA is TGTGCCAGCCCCGATGGGCGGGGCGGGCTGTTTTTT. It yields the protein CASPDGRGGLFF.

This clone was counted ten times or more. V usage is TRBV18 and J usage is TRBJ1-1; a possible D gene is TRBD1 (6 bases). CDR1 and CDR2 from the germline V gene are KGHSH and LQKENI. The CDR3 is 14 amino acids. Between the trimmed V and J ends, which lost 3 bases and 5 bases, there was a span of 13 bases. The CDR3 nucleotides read TGTGCCAGCTCACCCCAGACAGGTGGAACTGAAGCTTTCTTT. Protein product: CASSPQTGGTEAFF.

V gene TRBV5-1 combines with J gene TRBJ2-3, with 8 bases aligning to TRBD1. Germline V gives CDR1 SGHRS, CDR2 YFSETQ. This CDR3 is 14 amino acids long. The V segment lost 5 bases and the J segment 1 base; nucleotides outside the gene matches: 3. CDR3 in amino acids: CASSGQGGTDTQYF. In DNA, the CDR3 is TGCGCCAGCAGTGGACAGGGAGGCACAGATACGCAGTATTTT.

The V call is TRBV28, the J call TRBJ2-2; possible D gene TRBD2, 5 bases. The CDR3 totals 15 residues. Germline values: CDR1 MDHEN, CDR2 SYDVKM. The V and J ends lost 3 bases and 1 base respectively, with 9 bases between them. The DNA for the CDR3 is TGTGCCAGCAGTTTCCCGGCGGGGAACACCGGGGAGCTGTTTTTT. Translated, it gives CASSFPAGNTGELFF.

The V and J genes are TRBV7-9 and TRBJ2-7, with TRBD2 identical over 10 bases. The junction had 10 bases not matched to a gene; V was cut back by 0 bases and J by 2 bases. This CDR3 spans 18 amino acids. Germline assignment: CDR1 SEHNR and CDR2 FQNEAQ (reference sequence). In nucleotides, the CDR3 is TGTGCCAGCAGCTTAGCGGGGACTAGCGACGGGGGGCCCTACGAGCAGTACTTC. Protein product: CASSLAGTSDGGPYEQYF. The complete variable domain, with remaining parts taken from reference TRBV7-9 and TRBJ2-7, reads DTGVSQNPRHKITKRGQNVTFRCDPISEHNRLYWYRQTLGQGPEFLTYFQNEAQLEKSRLLSDRFSAERPKGSFSTLEIQRTEQGDSAMYLCASSLAGTSDGGPYEQYFGPGTRLTVT.

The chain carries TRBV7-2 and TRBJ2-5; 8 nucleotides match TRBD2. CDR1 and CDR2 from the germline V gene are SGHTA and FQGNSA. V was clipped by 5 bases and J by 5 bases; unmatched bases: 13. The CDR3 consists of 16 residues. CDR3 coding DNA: TGTGCCAGCAGCCTAGGTAGTCGAAGCGGGAGCGAGACCCAGTACTTC. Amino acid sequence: CASSLGSRSGSETQYF.

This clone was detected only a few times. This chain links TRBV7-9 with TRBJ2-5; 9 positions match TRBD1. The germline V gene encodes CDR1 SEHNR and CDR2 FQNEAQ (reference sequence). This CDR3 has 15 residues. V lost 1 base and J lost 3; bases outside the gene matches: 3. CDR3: CASSLGDRDKETQYF. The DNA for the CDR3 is TGTGCCAGCAGCTTAGGGGACAGGGATAAAGAGACCCAGTACTTC.

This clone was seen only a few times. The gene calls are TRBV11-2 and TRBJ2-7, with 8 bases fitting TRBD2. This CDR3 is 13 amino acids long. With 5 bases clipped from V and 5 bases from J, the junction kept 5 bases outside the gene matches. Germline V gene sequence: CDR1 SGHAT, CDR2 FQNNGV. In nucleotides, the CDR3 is TGTGCCAGCAGCCGACCGGGGGGGCACGAGCAGTACTTC. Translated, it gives CASSRPGGHEQYF.

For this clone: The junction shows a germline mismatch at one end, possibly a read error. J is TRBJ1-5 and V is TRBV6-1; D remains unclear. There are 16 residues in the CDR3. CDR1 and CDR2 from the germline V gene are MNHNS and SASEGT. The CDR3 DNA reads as TGTGCCATCAGTGAGCGAGAGGCGAAGGGCAATCAGCCCCAGCATTTT. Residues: CAISEREAKGNQPQHF.

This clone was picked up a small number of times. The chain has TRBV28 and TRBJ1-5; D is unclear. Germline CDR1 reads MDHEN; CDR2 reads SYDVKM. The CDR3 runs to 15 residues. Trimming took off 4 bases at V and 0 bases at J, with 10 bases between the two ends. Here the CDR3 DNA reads TGTGCCAGCAGTTCCCCAAGTTTTAGCAATCAGCCCCAGCATTTT. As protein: CASSSPSFSNQPQHF.

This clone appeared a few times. The CDR3 loop reads CASSLTQGGASSYEQYF. The CDR3 bases are TGTGCCAGCAGCTTAACCCAGGGGGGCGCGAGCTCCTACGAGCAGTACTTC. The chain joins TRBV7-2 to TRBJ2-7; weak D call: TRBD1 (7 bases). CDR3 length: 17 residues. V dropped 2 bases and J dropped 0 bases, with 17 bases sitting between them. CDR1 and CDR2 (germline): SGHTA, FQGNSA.

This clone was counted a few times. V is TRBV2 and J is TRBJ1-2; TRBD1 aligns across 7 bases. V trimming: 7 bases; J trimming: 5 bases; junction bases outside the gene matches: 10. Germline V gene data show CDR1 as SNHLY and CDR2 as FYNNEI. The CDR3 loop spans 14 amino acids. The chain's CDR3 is CASILQGTPYGYTF. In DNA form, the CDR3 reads TGTGCCAGCATATTACAGGGGACTCCTTATGGCTACACCTTC. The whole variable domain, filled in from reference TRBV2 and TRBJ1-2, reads EPEVTQTPSHQVTQMGQEVILRCVPISNHLYFYWYRQILGQKVEFLVSFYNNEISEKSEIFDDQFSVERPDGSNFTLKIRSTKLEDSAMYFCASILQGTPYGYTFGSGTRLTVV.

CDR3 bases: TGTGCCAGCAGCTTAACAGGACAGGGAAACACCATATATTTT. Its translation is CASSLTGQGNTIYF. The chain links TRBV7-9 to TRBJ1-3, with a possible D match to TRBD1 (6 bases). Germline CDR1 and CDR2: SEHNR and FQNEAQ (reference sequence). V was shortened by 2 bases and J by 4 bases, with 9 bases between the two germline ends. The CDR3 sequence is 14 residues long.

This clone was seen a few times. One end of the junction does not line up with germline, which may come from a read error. The CDR3 bases are TGCGCCAGCAGCCAAGATTACGCCCCCCCCTACAATGAGCAGTTCTTC. Protein product: CASSQDYAPPYNEQFF. V is TRBV7-2 and J is TRBJ2-1, with D hard to call. CDR3 length: 16 amino acids. Germline V gives CDR1 SGHTA, CDR2 FQGNSA.

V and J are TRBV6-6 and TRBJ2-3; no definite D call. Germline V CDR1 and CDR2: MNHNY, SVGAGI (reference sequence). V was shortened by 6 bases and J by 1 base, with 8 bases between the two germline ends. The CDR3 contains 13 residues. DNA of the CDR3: TGTGCCAGCAGGTCTCCGGGCACAGATACGCAGTATTTT. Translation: CASRSPGTDTQYF.

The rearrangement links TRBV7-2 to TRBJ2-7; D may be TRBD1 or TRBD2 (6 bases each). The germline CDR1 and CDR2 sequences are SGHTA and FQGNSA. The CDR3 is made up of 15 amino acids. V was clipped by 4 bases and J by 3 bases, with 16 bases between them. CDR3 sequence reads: CASSSRGRGGYEQYF. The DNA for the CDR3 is TGTGCCAGCAGCTCCCGGGGGCGGGGTGGCTACGAGCAGTACTTC.

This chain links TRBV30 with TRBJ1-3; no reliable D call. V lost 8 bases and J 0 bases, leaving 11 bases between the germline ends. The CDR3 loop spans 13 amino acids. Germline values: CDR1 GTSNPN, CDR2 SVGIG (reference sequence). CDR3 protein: CALDVSSGNTIYF. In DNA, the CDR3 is TGTGCCCTGGACGTTAGCTCTGGAAACACCATATATTTT.

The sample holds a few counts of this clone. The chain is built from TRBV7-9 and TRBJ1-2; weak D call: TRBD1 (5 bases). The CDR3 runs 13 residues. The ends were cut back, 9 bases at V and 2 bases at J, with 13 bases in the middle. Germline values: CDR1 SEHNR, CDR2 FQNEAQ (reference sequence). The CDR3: CASELGTNYGYTF. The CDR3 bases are TGTGCCAGTGAACTTGGGACGAACTATGGCTACACCTTC.

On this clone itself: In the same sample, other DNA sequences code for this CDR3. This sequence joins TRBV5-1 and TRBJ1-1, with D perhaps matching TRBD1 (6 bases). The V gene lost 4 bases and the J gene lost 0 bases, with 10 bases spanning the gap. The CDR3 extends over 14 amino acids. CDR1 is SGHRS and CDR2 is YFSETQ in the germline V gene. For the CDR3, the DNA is TGCGCCAGCAGCCTCGGGACATTGAACACTGAAGCTTTCTTT. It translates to CASSLGTLNTEAFF.